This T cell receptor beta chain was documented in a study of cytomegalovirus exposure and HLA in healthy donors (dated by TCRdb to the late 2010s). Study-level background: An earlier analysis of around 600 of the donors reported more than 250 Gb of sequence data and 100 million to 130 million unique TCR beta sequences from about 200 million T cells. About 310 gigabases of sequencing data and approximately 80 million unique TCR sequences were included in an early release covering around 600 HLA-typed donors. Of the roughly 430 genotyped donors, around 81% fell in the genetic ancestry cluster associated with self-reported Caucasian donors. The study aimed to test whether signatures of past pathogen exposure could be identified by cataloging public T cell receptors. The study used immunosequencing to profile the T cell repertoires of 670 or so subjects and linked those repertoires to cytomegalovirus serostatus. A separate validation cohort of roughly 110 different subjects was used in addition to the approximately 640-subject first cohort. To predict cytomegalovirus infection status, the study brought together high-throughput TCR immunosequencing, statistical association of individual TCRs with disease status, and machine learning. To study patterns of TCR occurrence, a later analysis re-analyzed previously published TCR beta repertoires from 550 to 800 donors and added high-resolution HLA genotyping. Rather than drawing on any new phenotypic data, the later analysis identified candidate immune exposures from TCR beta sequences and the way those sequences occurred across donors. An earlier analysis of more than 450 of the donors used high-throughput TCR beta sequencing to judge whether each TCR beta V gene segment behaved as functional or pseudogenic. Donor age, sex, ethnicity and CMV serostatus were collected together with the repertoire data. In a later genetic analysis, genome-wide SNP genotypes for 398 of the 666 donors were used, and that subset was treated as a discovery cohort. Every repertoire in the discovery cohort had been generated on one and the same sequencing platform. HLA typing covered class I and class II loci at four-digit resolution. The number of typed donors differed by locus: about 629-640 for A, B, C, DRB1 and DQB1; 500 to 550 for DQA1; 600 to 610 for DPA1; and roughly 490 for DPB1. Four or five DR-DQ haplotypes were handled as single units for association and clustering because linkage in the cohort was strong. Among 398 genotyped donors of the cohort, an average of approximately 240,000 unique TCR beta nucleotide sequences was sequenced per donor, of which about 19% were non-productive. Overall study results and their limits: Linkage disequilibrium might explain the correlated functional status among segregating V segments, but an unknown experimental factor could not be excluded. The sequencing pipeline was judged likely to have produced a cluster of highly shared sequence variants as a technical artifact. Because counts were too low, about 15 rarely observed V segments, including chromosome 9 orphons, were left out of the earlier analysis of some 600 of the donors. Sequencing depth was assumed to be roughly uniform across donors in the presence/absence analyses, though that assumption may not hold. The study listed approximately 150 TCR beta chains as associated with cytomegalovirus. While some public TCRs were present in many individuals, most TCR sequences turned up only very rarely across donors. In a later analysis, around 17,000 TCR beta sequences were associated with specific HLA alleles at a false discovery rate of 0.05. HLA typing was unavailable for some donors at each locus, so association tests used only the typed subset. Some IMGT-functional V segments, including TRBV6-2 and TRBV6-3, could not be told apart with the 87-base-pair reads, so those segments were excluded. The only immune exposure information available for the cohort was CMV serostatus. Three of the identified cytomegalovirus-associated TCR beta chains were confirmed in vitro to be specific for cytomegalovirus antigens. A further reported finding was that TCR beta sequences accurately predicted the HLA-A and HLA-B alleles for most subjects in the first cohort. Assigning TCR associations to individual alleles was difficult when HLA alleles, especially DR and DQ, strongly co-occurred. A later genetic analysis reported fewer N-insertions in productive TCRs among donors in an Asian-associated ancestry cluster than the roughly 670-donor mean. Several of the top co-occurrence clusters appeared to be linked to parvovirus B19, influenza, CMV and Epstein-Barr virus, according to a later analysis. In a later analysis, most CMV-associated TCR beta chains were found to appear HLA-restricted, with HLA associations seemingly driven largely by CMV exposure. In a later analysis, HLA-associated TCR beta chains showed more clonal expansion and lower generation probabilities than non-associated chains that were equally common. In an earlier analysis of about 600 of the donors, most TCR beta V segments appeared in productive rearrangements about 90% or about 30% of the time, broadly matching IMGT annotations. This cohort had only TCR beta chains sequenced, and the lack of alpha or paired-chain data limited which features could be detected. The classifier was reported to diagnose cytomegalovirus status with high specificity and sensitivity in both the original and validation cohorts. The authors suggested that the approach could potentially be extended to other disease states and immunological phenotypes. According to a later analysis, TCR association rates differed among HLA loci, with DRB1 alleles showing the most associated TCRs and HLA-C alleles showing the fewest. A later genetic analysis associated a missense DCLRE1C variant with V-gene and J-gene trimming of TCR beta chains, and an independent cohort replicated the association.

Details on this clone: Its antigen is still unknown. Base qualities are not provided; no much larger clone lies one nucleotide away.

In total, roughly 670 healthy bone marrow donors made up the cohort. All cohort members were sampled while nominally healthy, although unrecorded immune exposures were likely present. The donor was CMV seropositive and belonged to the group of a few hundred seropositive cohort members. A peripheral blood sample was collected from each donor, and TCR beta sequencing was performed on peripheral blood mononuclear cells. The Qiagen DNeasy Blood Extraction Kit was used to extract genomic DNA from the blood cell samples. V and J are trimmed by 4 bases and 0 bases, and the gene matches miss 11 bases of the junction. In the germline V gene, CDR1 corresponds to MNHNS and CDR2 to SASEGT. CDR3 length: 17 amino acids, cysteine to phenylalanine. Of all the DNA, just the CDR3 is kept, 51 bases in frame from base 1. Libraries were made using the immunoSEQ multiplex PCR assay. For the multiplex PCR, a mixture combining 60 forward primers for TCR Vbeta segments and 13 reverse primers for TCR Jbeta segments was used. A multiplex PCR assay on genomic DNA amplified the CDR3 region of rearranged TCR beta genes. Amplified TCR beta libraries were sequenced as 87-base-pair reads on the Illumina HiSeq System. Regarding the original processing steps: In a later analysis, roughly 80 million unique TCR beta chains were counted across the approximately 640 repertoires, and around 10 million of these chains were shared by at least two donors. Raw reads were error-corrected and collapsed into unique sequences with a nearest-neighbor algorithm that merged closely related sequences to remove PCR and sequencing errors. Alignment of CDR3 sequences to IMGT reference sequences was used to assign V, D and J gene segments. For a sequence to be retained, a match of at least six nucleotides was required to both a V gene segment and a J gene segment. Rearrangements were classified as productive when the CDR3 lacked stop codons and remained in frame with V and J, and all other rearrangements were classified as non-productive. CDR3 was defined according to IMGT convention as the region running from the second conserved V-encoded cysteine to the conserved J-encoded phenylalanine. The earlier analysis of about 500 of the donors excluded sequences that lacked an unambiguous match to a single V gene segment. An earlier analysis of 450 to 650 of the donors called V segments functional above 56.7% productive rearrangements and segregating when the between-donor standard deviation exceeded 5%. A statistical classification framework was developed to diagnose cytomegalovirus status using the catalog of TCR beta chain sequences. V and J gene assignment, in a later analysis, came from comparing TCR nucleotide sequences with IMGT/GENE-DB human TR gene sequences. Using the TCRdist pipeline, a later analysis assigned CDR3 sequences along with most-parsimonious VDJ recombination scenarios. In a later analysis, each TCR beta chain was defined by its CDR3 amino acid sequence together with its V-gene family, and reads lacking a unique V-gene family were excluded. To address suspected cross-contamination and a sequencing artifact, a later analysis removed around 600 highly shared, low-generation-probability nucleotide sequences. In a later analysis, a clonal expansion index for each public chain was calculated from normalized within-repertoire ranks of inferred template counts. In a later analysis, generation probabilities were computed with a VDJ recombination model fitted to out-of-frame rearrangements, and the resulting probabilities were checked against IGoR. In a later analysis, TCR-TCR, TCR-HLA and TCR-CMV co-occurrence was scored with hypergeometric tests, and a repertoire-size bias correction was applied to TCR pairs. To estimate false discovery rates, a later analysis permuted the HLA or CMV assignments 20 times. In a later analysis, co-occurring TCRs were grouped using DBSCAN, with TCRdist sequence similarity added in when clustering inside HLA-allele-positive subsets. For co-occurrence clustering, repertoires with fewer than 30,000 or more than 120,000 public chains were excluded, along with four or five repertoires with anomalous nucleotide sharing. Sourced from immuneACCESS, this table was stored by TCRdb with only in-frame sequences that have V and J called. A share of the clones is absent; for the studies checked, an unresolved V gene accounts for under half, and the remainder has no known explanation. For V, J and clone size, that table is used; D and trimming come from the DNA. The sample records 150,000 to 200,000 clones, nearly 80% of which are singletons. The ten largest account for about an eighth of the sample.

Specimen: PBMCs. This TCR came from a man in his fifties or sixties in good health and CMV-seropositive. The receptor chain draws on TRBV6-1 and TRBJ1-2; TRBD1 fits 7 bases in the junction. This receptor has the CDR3 CASSVYSDRAANYGYTF. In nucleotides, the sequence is TGTGCCAGCAGTGTTTATTCCGACAGGGCAGCTAACTATGGCTACACCTTC.